This T cell receptor beta chain is drawn from a study of CD8 T cells in ankylosing spondylitis. Concerning this clonotype: Antigen unknown.

Germline assignment: CDR1 SGHRS and CDR2 YFSETQ. Trimming cost V 3 bases and J 1 base, with 13 bases left between them. CDR3 size: 15 residues. Regarding the study as a whole: Peripheral blood samples showed relatively rare disease-linked clones, and these clones were CD8+. It appeared that ankylosing spondylitis blood was characterized by a TCR beta motif of roughly 8 highly homologous variants.

The authors made TCR beta libraries by quantitative 5'-RACE with molecular barcodes. TCRdb independently ran MiXCR on the 5' RACE reads; one entry per CDR3 protein. This repertoire shows about 220,000 distinct CDR3 sequences, roughly 18% found once; its top ten account for approximately 42%. The chain combines TRBV5-1 with TRBJ2-5, with D maybe TRBD2 (5 bases). The source material was blood, either unsorted or a sorted T cell fraction (not recorded which). This receptor was obtained from a male donor with ankylosing spondylitis. In DNA form, the CDR3 reads TGCGCCAGCAGCTACTTGGACTCGCCCCAAGAGACCCAGTACTTC. Its protein is CASSYLDSPQETQYF. The full variable domain, with the rest looked up from reference TRBV5-1 and TRBJ2-5, is KAGVTQTPRYLIKTRGQQVTLSCSPISGHRSVSWYQQTPGQGLQFLFEYFSETQRNKGNFPGRFSGRQFSNSRSEMNVSTLELGDSALYLCASSYLDSPQETQYFGPGTRLLVL.